This TCR beta chain was identified during a study of neurological immune-mediated disorders. Study-level results: The study found the most TCR clonal expansion in HTLV-1-associated myelopathy and the least in multiple sclerosis, below healthy controls.

The CDR3 covers 14 residues. V lost 4 bases and J lost 4; bases outside the gene matches: 4. Germline values: CDR1 DFQATT, CDR2 SNEGSKA (reference sequence). Regarding time point: technical triplicate 2. Where libraries were unsorted, they were derived from 2 million PBMCs stored at -80 degrees C. With regard to this clonotype: Its antigen remains unidentified.

A 10-nucleotide random UMI tagged transcripts in template-switch 5'RACE cDNA synthesis. A single run covered 15-18 subjects with over 170 million TCR-beta sequences. TCRdb recomputed calls from the 5' RACE reads with MiXCR, one row per CDR3 protein. This sample has under 65,000 distinct CDR3 sequences, with nearly 25% found just once. Sequencing was done on a sample of PBMCs. This sequence joins TRBV20-1 and TRBJ2-3, with 11 positions matching TRBD2. This receptor was obtained from a man aged 55 to 69 with HTLV-1-associated myelopathy (HAM/TSP). CDR3 in DNA: TGCAGTGCTATAGCTAGCGGGAGGCCAGATACGCAGTATTTT. This codes for CSAIASGRPDTQYF.